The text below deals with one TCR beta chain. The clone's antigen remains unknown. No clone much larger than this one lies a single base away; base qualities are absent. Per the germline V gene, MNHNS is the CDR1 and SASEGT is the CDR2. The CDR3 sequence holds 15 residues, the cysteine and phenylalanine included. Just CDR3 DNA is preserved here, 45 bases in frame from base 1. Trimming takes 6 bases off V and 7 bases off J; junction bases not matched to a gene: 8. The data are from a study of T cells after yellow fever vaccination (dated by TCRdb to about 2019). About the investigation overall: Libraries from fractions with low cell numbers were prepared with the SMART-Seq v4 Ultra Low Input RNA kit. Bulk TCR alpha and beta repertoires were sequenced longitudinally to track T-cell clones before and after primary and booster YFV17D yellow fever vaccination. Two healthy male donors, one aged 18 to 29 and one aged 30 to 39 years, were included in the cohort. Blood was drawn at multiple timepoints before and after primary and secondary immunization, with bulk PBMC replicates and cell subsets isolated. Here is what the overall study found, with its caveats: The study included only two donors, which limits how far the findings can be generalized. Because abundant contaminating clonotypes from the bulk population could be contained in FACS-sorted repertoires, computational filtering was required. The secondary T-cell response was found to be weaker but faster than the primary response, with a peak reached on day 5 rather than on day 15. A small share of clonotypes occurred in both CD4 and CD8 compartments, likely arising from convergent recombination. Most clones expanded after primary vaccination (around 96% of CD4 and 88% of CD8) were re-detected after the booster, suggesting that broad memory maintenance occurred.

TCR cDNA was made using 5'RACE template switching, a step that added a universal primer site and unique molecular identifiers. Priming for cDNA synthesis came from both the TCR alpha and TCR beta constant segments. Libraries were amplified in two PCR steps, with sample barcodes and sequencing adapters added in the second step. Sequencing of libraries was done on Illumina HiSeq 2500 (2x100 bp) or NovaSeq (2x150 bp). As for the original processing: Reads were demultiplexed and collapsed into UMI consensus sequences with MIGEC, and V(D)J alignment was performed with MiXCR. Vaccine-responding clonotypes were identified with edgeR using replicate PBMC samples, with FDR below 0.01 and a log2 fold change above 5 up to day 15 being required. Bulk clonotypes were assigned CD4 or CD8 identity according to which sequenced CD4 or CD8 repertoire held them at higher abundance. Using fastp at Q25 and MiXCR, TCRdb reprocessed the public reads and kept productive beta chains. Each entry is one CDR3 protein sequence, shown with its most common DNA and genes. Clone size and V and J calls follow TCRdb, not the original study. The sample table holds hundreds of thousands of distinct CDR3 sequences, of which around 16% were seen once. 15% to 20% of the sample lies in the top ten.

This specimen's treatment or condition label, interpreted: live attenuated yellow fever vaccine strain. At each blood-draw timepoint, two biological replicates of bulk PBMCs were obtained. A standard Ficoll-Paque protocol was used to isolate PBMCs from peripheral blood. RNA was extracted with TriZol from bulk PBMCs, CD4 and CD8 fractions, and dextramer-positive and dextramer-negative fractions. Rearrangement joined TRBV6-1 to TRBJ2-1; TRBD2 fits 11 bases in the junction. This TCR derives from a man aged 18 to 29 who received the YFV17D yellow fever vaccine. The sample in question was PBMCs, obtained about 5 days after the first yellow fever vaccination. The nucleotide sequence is TGTGCCAGCAGCTCTCCTAGCGGGGGGCGTAATGAGCAGTTCTTC. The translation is CASSSPSGGRNEQFF.